This T cell receptor beta chain came from a study of CD8+CD57+ T cells in acquired aplastic anemia. General study findings and limits: A set of roughly 27 CD8+ CDR3 sequences was shared between patients and controls, and these sequences appeared highly expressed in patients.

Genomic DNA acted as the template from which TCR beta VDJ combination and CDR3 sequence profiling were carried out. Each CDR3 protein gets one entry after TCRdb re-called the reads with MiXCR. The table shows 400,000 to 600,000 distinct CDR3 sequences, with under 40% occurring only once. Selection for sequencing was limited to patients who had shown CD8+CD57+ cell expansion by flow cytometry. Patients had received no therapy at the time of blood sampling. This clonotype showed up just once. The antigen is undetermined. J lost 4 bases, V lost 6 bases, and 6 bases had no gene match. Germline V gene data show CDR1 as DFQATT and CDR2 as SNEGSKA (reference sequence). CDR3 length: 15 amino acids.

Sequencing used sorted CD4+, CD8+, or CD8+CD57+ T cells (not recorded which) from PBMCs. The chain carries TRBV20-1 and TRBJ2-5; TRBD2 aligns across 15 bases. This TCR derives from a human donor with aplastic anemia. DNA of the CDR3: TGCAGTGCAGGGACTAGCGGGAGGTTGGCAGAGACCCAGTACTTC. Translation gives CSAGTSGRLAETQYF.